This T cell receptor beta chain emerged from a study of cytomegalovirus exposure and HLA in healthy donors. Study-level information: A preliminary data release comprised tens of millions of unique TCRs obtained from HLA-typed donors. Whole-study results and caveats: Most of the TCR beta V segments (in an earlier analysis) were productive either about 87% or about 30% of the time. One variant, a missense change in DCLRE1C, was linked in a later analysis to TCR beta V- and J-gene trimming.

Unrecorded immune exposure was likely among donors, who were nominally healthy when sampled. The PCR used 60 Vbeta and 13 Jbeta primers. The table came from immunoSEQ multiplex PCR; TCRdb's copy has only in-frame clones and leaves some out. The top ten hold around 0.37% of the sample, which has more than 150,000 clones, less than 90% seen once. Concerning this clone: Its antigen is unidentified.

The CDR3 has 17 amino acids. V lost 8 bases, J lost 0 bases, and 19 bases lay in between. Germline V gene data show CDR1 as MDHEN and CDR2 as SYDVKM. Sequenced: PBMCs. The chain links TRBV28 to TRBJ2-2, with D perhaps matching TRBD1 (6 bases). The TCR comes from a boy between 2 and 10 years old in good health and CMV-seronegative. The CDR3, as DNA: TGTGCCAGCTATAGTGGGGACAATCCACCGAACACCGGGGAGCTGTTTTTT. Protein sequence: CASYSGDNPPNTGELFF.